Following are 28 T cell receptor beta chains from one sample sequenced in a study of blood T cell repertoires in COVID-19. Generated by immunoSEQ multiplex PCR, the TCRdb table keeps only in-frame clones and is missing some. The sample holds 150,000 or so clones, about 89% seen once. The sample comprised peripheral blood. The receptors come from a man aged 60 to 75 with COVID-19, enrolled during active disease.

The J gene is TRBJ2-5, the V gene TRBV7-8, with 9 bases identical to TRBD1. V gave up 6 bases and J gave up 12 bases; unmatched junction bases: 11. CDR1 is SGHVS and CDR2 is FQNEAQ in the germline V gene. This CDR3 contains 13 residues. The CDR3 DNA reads TGTGCCAGCAGTCCTCCGGGACAGGGAAGAAAGTACTTC. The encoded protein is CASSPPGQGRKYF.

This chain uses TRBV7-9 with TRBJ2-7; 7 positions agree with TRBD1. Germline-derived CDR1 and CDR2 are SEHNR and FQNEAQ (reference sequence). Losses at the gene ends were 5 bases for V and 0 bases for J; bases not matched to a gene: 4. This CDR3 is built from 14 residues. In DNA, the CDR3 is TGTGCCAGCAGCCCACAGGGGCACTCCTACGAGCAGTACTTC. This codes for CASSPQGHSYEQYF.

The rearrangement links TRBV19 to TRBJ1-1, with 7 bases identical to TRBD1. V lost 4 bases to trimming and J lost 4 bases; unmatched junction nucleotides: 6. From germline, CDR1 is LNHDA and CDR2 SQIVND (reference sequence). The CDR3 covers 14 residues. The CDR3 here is CASSTRGVGTEAFF. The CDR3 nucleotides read TGTGCCAGTAGTACCAGGGGGGTTGGCACTGAAGCTTTCTTT.

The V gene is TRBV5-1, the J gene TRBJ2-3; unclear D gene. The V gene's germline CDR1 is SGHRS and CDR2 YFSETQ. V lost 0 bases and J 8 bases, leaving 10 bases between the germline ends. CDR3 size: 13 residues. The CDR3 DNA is TGCGCCAGCAGCTTGGTCGTCTCGGGTACGCAGTATTTT. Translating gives CASSLVVSGTQYF.

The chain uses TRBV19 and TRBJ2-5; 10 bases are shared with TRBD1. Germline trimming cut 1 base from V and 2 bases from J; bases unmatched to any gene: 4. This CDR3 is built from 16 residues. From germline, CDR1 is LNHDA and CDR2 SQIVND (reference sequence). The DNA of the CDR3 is TGTGCCAGTAGTATAGCCGGGACAGGGGCTCAAGAGACCCAGTACTTC. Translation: CASSIAGTGAQETQYF.

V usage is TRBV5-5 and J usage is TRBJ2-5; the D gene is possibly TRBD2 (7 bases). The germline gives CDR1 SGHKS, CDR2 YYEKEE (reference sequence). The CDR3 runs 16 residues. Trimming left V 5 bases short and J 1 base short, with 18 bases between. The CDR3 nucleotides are TGTGCCAGCAGAAGTGCCAACGGGGGGCGCCAAGAGACCCAGTACTTC. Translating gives CASRSANGGRQETQYF.

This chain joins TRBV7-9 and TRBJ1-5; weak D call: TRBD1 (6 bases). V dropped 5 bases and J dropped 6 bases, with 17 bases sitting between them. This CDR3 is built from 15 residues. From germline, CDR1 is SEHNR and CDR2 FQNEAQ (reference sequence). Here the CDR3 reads CASSPEGGLSQPQHF. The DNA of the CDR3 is TGTGCCAGCAGCCCGGAGGGGGGGCTAAGTCAGCCCCAGCATTTT. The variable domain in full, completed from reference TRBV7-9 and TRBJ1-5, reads DTGVSQNPRHKITKRGQNVTFRCDPISEHNRLYWYRQTLGQGPEFLTYFQNEAQLEKSRLLSDRFSAERPKGSFSTLEIQRTEQGDSAMYLCASSPEGGLSQPQHFGDGTRLSIL.

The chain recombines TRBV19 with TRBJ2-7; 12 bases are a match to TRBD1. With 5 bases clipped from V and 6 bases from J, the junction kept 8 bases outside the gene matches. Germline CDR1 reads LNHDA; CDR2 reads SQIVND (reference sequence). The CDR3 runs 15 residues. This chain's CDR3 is CASSFPGQGASEQYF. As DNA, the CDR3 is TGTGCCAGTAGTTTTCCGGGACAGGGGGCTTCCGAGCAGTACTTC.

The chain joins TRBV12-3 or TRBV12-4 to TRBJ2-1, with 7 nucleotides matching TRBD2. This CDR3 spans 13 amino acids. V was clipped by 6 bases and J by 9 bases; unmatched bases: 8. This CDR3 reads CASRTGLHAEQFF. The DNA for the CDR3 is TGTGCCAGCAGGACGGGACTACATGCTGAGCAGTTCTTC.

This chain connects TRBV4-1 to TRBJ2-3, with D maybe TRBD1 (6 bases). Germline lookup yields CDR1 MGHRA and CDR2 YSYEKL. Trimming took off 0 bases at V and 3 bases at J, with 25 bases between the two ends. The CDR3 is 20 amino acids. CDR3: CASSQDQLGASYGGTDTQYF. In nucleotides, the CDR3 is TGCGCCAGCAGCCAAGATCAGTTGGGGGCATCATACGGTGGGACAGATACGCAGTATTTT.

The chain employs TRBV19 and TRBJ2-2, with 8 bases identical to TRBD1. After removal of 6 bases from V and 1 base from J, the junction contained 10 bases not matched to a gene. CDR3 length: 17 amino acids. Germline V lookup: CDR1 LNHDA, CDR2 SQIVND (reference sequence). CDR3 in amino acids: CASRRLAGTGNTGELFF. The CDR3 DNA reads TGTGCCAGTAGGAGGTTAGCCGGGACAGGGAACACCGGGGAGCTGTTTTTT.

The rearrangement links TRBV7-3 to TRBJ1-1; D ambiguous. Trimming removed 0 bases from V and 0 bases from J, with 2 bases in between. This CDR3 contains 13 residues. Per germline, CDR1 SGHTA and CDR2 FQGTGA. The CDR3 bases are TGTGCCAGCAGCTTAACTATGAACACTGAAGCTTTCTTT. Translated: CASSLTMNTEAFF.

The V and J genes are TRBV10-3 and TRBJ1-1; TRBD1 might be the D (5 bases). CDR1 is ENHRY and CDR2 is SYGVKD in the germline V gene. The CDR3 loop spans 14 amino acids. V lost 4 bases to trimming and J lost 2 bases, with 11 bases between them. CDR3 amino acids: CAISGRGLNTEAFF. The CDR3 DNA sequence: TGTGCCATCAGTGGGAGGGGCCTCAACACTGAAGCTTTCTTT.

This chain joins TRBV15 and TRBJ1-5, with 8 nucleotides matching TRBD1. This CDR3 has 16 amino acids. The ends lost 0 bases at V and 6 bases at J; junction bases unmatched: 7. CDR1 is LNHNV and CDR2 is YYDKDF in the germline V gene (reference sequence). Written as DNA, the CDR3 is TGTGCCACCAGCAGAGAAGACAGGGGAAGAACTCAGCCCCAGCATTTT. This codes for CATSREDRGRTQPQHF.

The CDR3 DNA follows: TGTGCCAGCAGCTTACAGACAGGGATCTACGAGCAGTACTTC. Protein: CASSLQTGIYEQYF. The rearrangement uses TRBV7-6 and TRBJ2-7, with 7 bases identical to TRBD1. V lost 2 bases and J lost 3; bases outside the gene matches: 4. CDR1 is SGHVS, CDR2 FNYEAQ, per germline. The CDR3 runs 14 residues.

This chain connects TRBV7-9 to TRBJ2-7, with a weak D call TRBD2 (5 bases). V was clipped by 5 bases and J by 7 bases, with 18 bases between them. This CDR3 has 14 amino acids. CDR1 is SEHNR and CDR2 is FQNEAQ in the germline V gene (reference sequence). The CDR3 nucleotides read TGTGCCAGCAGCCTCGCTCATTATGGGAGTGAGCAGTACTTC. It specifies CASSLAHYGSEQYF.

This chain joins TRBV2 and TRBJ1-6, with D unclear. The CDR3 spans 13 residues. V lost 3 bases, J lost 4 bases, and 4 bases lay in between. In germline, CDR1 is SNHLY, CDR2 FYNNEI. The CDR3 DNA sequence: TGTGCCAGCAGTGAGGAGTATAATTCACCCCTCCACTTT. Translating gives CASSEEYNSPLHF.

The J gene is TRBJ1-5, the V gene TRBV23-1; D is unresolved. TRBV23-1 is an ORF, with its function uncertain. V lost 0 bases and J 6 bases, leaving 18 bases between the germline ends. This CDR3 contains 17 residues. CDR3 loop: CASSQSEGASVSQPQHF. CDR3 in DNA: TGCGCCAGCAGTCAATCGGAGGGAGCTTCCGTCAGTCAGCCCCAGCATTTT.

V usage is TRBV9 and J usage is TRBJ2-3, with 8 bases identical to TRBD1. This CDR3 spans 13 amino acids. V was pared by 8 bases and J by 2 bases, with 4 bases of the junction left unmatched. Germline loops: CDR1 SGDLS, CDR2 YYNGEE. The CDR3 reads CASTGGNTDTQYF. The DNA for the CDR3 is TGTGCCAGTACAGGGGGAAACACAGATACGCAGTATTTT. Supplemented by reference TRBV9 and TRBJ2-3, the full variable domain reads DSGVTQTPKHLITATGQRVTLRCSPRSGDLSVYWYQQSLDQGLQFLIQYYNGEERAKGNILERFSAQQFPDLHSELNLSSLELGDSALYFCASTGGNTDTQYFGPGTRLTVL.

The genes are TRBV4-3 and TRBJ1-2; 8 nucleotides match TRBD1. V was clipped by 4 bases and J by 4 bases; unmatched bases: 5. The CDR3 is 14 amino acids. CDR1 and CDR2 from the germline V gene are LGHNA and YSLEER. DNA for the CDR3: TGCGCCAGCAGCCGGGACACAGGGGGCTATGGCTACACCTTC. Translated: CASSRDTGGYGYTF.

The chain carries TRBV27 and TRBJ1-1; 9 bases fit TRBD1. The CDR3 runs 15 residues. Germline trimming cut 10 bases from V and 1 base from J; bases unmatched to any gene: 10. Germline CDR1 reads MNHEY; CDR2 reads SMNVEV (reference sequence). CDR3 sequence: CATSILQGANTEAFF. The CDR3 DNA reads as TGTGCCACCTCTATACTACAGGGGGCGAACACTGAAGCTTTCTTT.

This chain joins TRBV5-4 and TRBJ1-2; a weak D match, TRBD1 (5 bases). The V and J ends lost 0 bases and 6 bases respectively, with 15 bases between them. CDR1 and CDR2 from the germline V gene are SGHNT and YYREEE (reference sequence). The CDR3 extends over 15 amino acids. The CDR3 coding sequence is TGTGCCAGCAGCTTGGCCCGGGGGGGGAGAGATGGCTACACCTTC. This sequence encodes CASSLARGGRDGYTF.

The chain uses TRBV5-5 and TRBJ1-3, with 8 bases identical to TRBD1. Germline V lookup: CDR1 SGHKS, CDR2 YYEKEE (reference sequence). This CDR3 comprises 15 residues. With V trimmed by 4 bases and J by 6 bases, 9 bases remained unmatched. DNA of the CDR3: TGTGCCAGCAGCGCCGGACAGGGAATTTCAAACACCATATATTTT. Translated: CASSAGQGISNTIYF.

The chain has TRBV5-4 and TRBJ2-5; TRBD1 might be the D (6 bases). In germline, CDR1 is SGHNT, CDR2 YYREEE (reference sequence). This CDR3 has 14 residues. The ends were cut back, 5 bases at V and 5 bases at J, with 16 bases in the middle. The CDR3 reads CASRSDRTRETQYF. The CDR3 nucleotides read TGTGCCAGCAGATCCGACAGGACCCGGGAGACCCAGTACTTC.

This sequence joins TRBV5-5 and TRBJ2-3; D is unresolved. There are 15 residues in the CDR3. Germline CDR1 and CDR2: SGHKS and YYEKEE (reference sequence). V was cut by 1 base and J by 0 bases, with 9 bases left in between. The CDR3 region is CASSLSATSTDTQYF. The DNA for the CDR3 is TGTGCCAGCAGCTTGTCAGCGACTAGCACAGATACGCAGTATTTT.

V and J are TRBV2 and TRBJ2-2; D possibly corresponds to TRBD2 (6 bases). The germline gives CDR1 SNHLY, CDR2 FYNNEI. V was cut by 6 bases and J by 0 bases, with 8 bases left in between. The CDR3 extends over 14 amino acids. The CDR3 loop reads CASSRGTNTGELFF. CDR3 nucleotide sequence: TGTGCCAGCAGCCGGGGGACGAACACCGGGGAGCTGTTTTTT.

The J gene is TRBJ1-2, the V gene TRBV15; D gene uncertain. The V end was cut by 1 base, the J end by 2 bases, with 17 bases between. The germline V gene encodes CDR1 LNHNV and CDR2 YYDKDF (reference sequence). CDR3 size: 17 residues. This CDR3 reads CATSRGPGEVGNYGYTF. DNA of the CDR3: TGTGCCACCAGCAGAGGGCCTGGGGAGGTCGGGAACTATGGCTACACCTTC.

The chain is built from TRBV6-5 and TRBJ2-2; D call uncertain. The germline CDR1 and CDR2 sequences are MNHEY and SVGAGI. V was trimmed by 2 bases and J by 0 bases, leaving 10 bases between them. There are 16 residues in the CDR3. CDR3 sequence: CASSYNPLANTGELFF. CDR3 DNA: TGTGCCAGCAGTTACAACCCTCTAGCGAACACCGGGGAGCTGTTTTTT.